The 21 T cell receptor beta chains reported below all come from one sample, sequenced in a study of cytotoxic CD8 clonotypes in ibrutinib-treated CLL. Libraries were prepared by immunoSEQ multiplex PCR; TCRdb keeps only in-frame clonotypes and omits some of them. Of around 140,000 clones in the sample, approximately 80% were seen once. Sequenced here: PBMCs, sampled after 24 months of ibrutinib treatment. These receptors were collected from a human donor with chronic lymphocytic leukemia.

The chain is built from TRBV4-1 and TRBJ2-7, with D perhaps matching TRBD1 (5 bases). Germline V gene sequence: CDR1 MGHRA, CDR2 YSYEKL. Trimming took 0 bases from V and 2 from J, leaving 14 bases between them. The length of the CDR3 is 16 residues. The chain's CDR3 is CASSQDQGTRTYEQYF. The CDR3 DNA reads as TGCGCCAGCAGCCAAGACCAGGGCACCCGGACCTACGAGCAGTACTTC.

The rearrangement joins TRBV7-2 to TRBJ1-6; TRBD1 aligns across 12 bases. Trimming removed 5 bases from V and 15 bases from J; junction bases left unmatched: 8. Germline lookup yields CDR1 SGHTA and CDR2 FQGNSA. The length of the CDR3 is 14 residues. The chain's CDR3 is CASSTGQGAQGLHF. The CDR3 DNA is TGTGCCAGCAGCACGGGACAGGGGGCGCAGGGCCTCCACTTT.

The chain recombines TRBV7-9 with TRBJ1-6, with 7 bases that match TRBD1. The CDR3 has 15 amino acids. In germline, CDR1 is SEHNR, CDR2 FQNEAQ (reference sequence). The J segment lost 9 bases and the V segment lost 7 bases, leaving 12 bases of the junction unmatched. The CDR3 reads CASTTYGGGGSPLHF. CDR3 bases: TGTGCCAGCACCACCTACGGAGGGGGCGGTTCACCCCTCCACTTT. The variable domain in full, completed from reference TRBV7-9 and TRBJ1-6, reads DTGVSQNPRHKITKRGQNVTFRCDPISEHNRLYWYRQTLGQGPEFLTYFQNEAQLEKSRLLSDRFSAERPKGSFSTLEIQRTEQGDSAMYLCASTTYGGGGSPLHFGNGTRLTVT.

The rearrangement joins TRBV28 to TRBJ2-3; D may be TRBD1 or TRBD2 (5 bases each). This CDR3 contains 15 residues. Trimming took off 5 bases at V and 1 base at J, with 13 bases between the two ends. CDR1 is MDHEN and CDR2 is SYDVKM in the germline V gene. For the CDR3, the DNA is TGTGCCAGCAGTCCTCCCGGGGCGGGCACAGATACGCAGTATTTT. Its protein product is CASSPPGAGTDTQYF.

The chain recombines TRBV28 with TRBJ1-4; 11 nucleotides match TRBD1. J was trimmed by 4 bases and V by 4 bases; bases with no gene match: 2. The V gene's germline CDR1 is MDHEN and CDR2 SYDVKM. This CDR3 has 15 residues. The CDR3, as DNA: TGTGCCAGCAGTTACGGGACAGGGGGTAATGAAAAACTGTTTTTT. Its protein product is CASSYGTGGNEKLFF.

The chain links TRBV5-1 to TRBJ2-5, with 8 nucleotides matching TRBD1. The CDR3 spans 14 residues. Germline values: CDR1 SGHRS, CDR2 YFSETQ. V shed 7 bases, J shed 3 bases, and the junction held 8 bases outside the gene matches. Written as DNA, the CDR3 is TGCGCCAGCCGCCAACAGGGGGGTGAAGAGACCCAGTACTTC. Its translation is CASRQQGGEETQYF.

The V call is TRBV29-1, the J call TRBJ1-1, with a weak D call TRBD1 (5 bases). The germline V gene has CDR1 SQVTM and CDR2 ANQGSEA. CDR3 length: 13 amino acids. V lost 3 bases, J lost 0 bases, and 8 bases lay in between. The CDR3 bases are TGCAGCGTTGAGGGGCAAATGAACACTGAAGCTTTCTTT. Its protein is CSVEGQMNTEAFF.

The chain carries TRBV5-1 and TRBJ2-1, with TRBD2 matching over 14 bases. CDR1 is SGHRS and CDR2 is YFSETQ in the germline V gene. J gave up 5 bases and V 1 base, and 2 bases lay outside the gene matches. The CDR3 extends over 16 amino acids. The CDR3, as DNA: TGCGCCAGCAGCTTGCCGGGACTAGCGGGAGACAATGAGCAGTTCTTC. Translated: CASSLPGLAGDNEQFF. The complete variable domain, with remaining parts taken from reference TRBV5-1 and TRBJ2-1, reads KAGVTQTPRYLIKTRGQQVTLSCSPISGHRSVSWYQQTPGQGLQFLFEYFSETQRNKGNFPGRFSGRQFSNSRSEMNVSTLELGDSALYLCASSLPGLAGDNEQFFGPGTRLTVL.

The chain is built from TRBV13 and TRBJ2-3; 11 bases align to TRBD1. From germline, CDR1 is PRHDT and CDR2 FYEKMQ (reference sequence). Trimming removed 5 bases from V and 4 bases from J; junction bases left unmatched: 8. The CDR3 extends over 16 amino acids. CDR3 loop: CASSITPGQGADTQYF. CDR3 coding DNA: TGTGCCAGCAGCATAACCCCGGGACAGGGGGCAGATACGCAGTATTTT. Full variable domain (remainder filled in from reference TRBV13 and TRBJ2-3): AAGVIQSPRHLIKEKRETATLKCYPIPRHDTVYWYQQGPGQDPQFLISFYEKMQSDKGSIPDRFSAQQFSDYHSELNMSSLELGDSALYFCASSITPGQGADTQYFGPGTRLTVL.

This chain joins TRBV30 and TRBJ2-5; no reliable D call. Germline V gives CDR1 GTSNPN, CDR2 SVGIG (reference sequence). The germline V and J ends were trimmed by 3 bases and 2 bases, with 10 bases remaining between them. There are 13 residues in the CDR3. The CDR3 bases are TGTGCCTGGAGGTTCGTAGGGCAAGAGACCCAGTACTTC. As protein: CAWRFVGQETQYF. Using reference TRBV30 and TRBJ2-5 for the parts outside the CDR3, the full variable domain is SQTIHQWPATLVQPVGSPLSLECTVEGTSNPNLYWYRQAAGRGLQLLFYSVGIGQISSEVPQNLSASRPQDRQFILSSKKLLLSDSGFYLCAWRFVGQETQYFGPGTRLLVL.

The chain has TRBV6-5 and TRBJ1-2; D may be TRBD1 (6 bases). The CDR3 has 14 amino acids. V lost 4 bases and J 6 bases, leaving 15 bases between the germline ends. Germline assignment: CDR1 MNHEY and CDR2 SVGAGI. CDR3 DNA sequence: TGTGCCAGCAGTTGGGGGGGCGCAGTCCATGGCTACACCTTC. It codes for CASSWGGAVHGYTF.

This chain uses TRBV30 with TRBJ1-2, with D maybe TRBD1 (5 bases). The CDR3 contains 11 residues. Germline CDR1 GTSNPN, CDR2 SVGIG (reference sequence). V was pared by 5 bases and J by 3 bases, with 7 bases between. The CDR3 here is CAWWDYYGYTF. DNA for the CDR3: TGTGCCTGGTGGGACTACTATGGCTACACCTTC.

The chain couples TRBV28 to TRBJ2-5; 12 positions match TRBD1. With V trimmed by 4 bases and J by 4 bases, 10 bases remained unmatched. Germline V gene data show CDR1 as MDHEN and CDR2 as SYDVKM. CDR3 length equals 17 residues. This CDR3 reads CASSSGTGGFQAETQYF. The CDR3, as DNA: TGTGCCAGCAGTTCCGGGACAGGGGGCTTCCAGGCAGAGACCCAGTACTTC.

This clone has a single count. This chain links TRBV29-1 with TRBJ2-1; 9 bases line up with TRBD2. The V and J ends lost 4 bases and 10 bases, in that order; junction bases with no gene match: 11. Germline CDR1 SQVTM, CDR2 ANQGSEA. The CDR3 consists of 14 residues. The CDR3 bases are TGCAGCGTTGTTGGTTCGACTAGCGGTGGGGAGCAGTTCTTC. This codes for CSVVGSTSGGEQFF.

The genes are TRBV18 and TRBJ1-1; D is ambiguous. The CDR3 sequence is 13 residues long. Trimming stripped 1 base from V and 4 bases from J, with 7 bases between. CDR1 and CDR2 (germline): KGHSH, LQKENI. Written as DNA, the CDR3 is TGTGCCAGCTCACCACTCTTCGGCACTGAAGCTTTCTTT. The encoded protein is CASSPLFGTEAFF.

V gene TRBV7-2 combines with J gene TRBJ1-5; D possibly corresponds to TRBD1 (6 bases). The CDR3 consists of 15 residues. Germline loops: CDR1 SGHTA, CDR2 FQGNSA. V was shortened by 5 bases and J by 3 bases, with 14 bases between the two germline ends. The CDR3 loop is CASSQHDRSNQPQHF. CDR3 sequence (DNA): TGTGCCAGCAGCCAACACGACAGGTCCAATCAGCCCCAGCATTTT.

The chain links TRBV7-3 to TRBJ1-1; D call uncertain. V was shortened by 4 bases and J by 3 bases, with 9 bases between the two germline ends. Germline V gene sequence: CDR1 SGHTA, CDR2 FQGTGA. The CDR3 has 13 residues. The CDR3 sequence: CASSSQVDTEAFF. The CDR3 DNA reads TGTGCCAGCAGCTCCCAGGTAGACACTGAAGCTTTCTTT.

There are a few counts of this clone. The CDR3 bases are TGTGCCAGCAGCCAACGAAGCGGGGGGGAGACCCAGTACTTC. This translates into CASSQRSGGETQYF. J is TRBJ2-5 and V is TRBV4-2, with 9 nucleotides matching TRBD2. Germline V gives CDR1 LGHNA, CDR2 YNFKEQ. The junction had 3 bases not matched to a gene; V was cut back by 2 bases and J by 5 bases. This CDR3 has 14 amino acids.

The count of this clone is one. The CDR3 DNA follows: TGCGCCAGCAGCCCACCACAGGGGGCACCCGCTGAAGCTTTCTTT. It yields the protein CASSPPQGAPAEAFF. The chain employs TRBV5-1 and TRBJ1-1, with 9 bases identical to TRBD1. The V and J ends lost 4 bases and 6 bases, in that order; junction bases with no gene match: 10. The CDR3 has 15 amino acids. CDR1 and CDR2 (germline): SGHRS, YFSETQ.

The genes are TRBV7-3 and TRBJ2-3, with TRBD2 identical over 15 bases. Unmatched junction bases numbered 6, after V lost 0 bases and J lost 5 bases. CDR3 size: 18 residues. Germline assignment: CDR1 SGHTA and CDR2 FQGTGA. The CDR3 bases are TGTGCCAGCAGCTTAACTGGGACTAGCGGGGGGCTGGGAGATACGCAGTATTTT. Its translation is CASSLTGTSGGLGDTQYF.

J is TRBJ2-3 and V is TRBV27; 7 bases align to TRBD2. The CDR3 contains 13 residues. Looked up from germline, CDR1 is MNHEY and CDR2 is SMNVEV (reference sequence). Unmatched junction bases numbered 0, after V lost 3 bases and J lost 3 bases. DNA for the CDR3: TGTGCCAGCAGTTTCGGGGGGACAGATACGCAGTATTTT. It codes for CASSFGGTDTQYF.